The 17 T cell receptor beta chains below come from one sample, sequenced in a study of regulatory T cells in long-lasting Graves disease. CDR3-region Arm-PCR and iRepertoire HTBI primers produced the TCR beta libraries. TCRdb independently ran MiXCR on the multiplex PCR reads; one entry per CDR3 protein. The sample has about 560,000 distinct CDR3 sequences; about 15% are singletons. As for time point: newly diagnosed GD, antithyroid drugs for less than 3 months. Extracted PBMC RNA gave rise to the TCR library. This sample also belongs to another study, concerning T cells in Graves' hyperthyroidism and ophthalmopathy.

The sequencing used peripheral blood mononuclear cells (PBMCs), collected at new diagnosis, from a patient treated with antithyroid drugs. Receptors were obtained from a man younger than 30 with Graves disease.

This clonotype was recorded many times. The gene calls are TRBV6-5 and TRBJ2-5, with D maybe TRBD2 (5 bases). V shed 0 bases and J shed 5 bases, with 7 bases lying between them. Germline values: CDR1 MNHEY, CDR2 SVGAGI. The CDR3 extends over 13 amino acids. The CDR3 DNA follows: TGTGCCAGCAGTTACTCGAAGCGGGAGACCCAGTACTTC. Amino acid sequence: CASSYSKRETQYF.

V usage is TRBV7-8 and J usage is TRBJ2-5; a possible D gene is TRBD2 (6 bases). Trimming stripped 6 bases from V and 5 bases from J, with 19 bases between. CDR1 SGHVS and CDR2 FQNEAQ come from the germline V gene. The CDR3 contains 15 residues. The CDR3 sequence: CASRTLAGSGETQYF. The CDR3 DNA sequence: TGTGCCAGCAGGACCCTAGCCGGGAGCGGGGAGACCCAGTACTTC. Supplemented by reference TRBV7-8 and TRBJ2-5, the full variable domain reads GAGVSQSPRYKVAKRGQDVALRCDPISGHVSLFWYQQALGQGPEFLTYFQNEAQLDKSGLPSDRFFAERPEGSVSTLKIQRTQQEDSAVYLCASRTLAGSGETQYFGPGTRLLVL.

The table lists this clonotype with many counts. The V call is TRBV10-3, the J call TRBJ1-6; D is perhaps TRBD1 (5 bases). V was cut by 5 bases and J by 7 bases, with 12 bases left in between. The CDR3 spans 14 residues. The germline CDR1 and CDR2 sequences are ENHRY and SYGVKD. CDR3 sequence (DNA): TGTGCCATCAGTCTGGCAGGGTGGAATTCACCCCTCCACTTT. This translates into CAISLAGWNSPLHF.

This clonotype was seen many times. The V call is TRBV30, the J call TRBJ1-2; the D is unclear. The CDR3 is made up of 13 amino acids. Trimming stripped 0 bases from V and 1 base from J, with 6 bases between. Germline V CDR1 and CDR2: GTSNPN, SVGIG (reference sequence). The CDR3 DNA sequence: TGTGCCTGGAGTGTAAACGTTAACTATGGCTACACCTTC. It yields the protein CAWSVNVNYGYTF.

About this clonotype: The conserved phenylalanine or tryptophan normally closing the CDR3 is absent here, so this likely arose from a read error. The chain links TRBV3-1 to TRBJ1-4; 7 nucleotides align to TRBD1. V gave up 4 bases and J gave up 2 bases; unmatched junction bases: 13. The CDR3 is 18 amino acids. Germline CDR1 LGHDT, CDR2 YNNKEL (reference sequence). The CDR3 region is CASSPRDRLVVTNEKLFS. The DNA of the CDR3 is TGTGCCAGCAGCCCACGGGACAGATTAGTTGTGACTAATGAAAAACTGTTTTCT.

This clonotype was observed a few times. This chain uses TRBV29-1 with TRBJ2-7; 8 bases map to TRBD1. The CDR3 covers 15 residues. The J segment lost 2 bases and the V segment lost 1 base, leaving 7 bases of the junction unmatched. In germline, CDR1 is SQVTM, CDR2 ANQGSEA. The DNA of the CDR3 is TGCAGCGTTGAAGGGGCAGGGGGCCTTACCTACGAGCAGTACTTC. This gives the protein CSVEGAGGLTYEQYF.

In this sample, this clonotype turned up many times. The gene calls are TRBV7-8 and TRBJ2-1, with TRBD2 matching over 9 bases. The germline gives CDR1 SGHVS, CDR2 FQNEAQ. V was pared by 3 bases and J by 8 bases, with 20 bases of the junction left unmatched. The CDR3 totals 19 residues. The CDR3 here is CASSFPQAPIAGVGDEQFF. As DNA, the CDR3 is TGTGCCAGCAGCTTTCCACAGGCCCCCATAGCGGGGGTAGGGGATGAGCAGTTCTTC.

Comment on this clonotype: Possible read error: a much larger clone is one base away. The genes are TRBV20-1 and TRBJ2-5; 9 positions match TRBD2. The CDR3 covers 14 residues. CDR1 is DFQATT and CDR2 is SNEGSKA in the germline V gene (reference sequence). CDR3 sequence: CSATIAGAGESQYF. CDR3 nucleotide sequence: TGCAGTGCTACTATAGCGGGAGCGGGGGAGAGCCAGTACTTC.

The CDR3 region has the DNA TGCGCCAGCAGCCACTACGGACCCGCCAACGGTGATCAGCCCCAGCATTTT. Translation: CASSHYGPANGDQPQHF. The rearrangement links TRBV5-1 to TRBJ1-5; no clear D. The CDR3 extends over 17 amino acids. Germline-derived CDR1 and CDR2 are SGHRS and YFSETQ. Trimming took off 4 bases at V and 5 bases at J, with 22 bases between the two ends.

This clonotype was observed a few times. This rearrangement joins TRBV6-5 to TRBJ1-6; TRBD1 might be the D (6 bases). CDR3 length: 15 amino acids. From germline, CDR1 is MNHEY and CDR2 SVGAGI. V was trimmed by 0 bases and J by 6 bases, leaving 9 bases between them. The CDR3 DNA reads TGTGCCAGCAGTTACTCGAGGGGGGCTAATTCACCCCTCCACTTT. Translating it yields CASSYSRGANSPLHF.

This chain connects TRBV6-2 or TRBV6-3 to TRBJ2-3; possible D gene TRBD1, 5 bases. This CDR3 is built from 10 residues. Germline assignment: CDR1 MNHEY and CDR2 SVGEGT. V lost 6 bases and J lost 10, with 8 bases in between. The DNA for the CDR3 is TGTGCCAGCAGAGGGGTAGCGCAGTATTTT. It specifies CASRGVAQYF.

This clonotype was detected ten times or more. A junction boundary mismatches the germline segment, possibly from a read error. This chain links TRBV7-7 with TRBJ2-3; D is uncertain. CDR1 and CDR2 from the germline V gene are SSHAT and FNYEAQ (reference sequence). The CDR3 has 14 amino acids. DNA for the CDR3: TGTGCTAGCAGCTTCGGGCGAGACACAGATACGCAGTATTTT. Its translation is CASSFGRDTDTQYF.

The chain links TRBV7-9 to TRBJ2-1; maybe TRBD1 (6 bases). The V end was cut by 5 bases, the J end by 4 bases, with 12 bases between. Germline CDR1 SEHNR, CDR2 FQNEAQ (reference sequence). The CDR3 length is 14 residues. In nucleotides, the CDR3 is TGTGCCAGCAGCAAGGACAGACCGTACAATGAGCAGTTCTTC. This encodes CASSKDRPYNEQFF.

V usage is TRBV15 and J usage is TRBJ1-1; D unresolved. The ends were cut back, 1 base at V and 2 bases at J, with 14 bases in the middle. The CDR3 sequence is 16 residues long. Germline-derived CDR1 and CDR2 are LNHNV and YYDKDF (reference sequence). CDR3 protein: CATSRVGPAFNTEAFF. In DNA, the CDR3 is TGTGCCACCAGCAGAGTTGGTCCAGCCTTTAACACTGAAGCTTTCTTT.

This clonotype was seen only a few times. The chain carries TRBV5-1 and TRBJ2-1; D unresolved. The germline V gene has CDR1 SGHRS and CDR2 YFSETQ. This CDR3 comprises 15 residues. V was shortened by 6 bases and J by 0 bases, with 13 bases between the two germline ends. Here the CDR3 DNA reads TGCGCCAGCAAGGAGCGAACGGGCTCCTACAATGAGCAGTTCTTC. The encoded protein is CASKERTGSYNEQFF.

This clonotype was seen many times. The V and J genes are TRBV7-9 and TRBJ2-3; TRBD2 is a possible D gene (6 bases). Per germline, CDR1 SEHNR and CDR2 FQNEAQ (reference sequence). V lost 5 bases and J 5 bases, leaving 23 bases between the germline ends. This CDR3 region has 17 residues. The CDR3 spells CASSLGDSTPKGDTQYF. Here the CDR3 DNA reads TGTGCCAGCAGCCTCGGGGACTCAACCCCGAAAGGAGATACGCAGTATTTT.

Only a few counts were recorded for this clonotype. The chain joins TRBV18 to TRBJ2-6; the D gene is possibly TRBD1 (6 bases). Germline CDR1 KGHSH, CDR2 LQKENI. Trimming removed 3 bases at V and 6 bases at J, with 18 bases between. This CDR3 region has 17 residues. The chain's CDR3 is CASSPTTGQREANVLTF. The CDR3 nucleotides read TGTGCCAGCTCACCGACAACCGGACAGAGAGAGGCCAACGTCCTGACTTTC.